A selection of T cell receptor beta chains follows, all from one sample in a study of CXCR3-negative and CXCR3-positive naive CD8 T cells. TCRdb reprocessed the 5' RACE reads, keeping one entry per CDR3 protein, no DNA. Its table lists 40,000 to 50,000 distinct CDR3 sequences. The sample comprised naive CXCR3- CD8+ T cells from blood. The origin of the receptors is a human donor in good health. Some clones in this sample may be carry-over from other donors' samples. CDR3s include the opening cysteine and the closing phenylalanine or tryptophan. Not all rows give a size; the values are once, few, many and, for expanded clones, a class.

j_call v_call clone_size cdr3_aa
TRBJ2-1 TRBV28 . CASVYYGGSQVNEQFF
TRBJ2-1 TRBV14 . CASSQTSGGANEQFF
TRBJ2-3 TRBV20-1 . CSARDVADTQYF
TRBJ2-3 TRBV27 . CASSFLSDTQYF
TRBJ2-2 TRBV19 . CASLRDRGSTGELFF
TRBJ2-2 TRBV2 . CATGGNRAFAGELFF
TRBJ2-6 TRBV29-1 . CSVVDRGGSGANVLTF
TRBJ2-7 TRBV25-1 . CASSTGQSYEQYF
TRBJ2-7 TRBV29-1 . CSVAGGAWGLEQYF
TRBJ2-2 TRBV6-6 . CASSWAEGVRTSGKELFF
TRBJ2-1 TRBV27 . CASSLSRGVHEQFF
TRBJ2-1 TRBV5-1 . CASSLRTGGYNEQFF
TRBJ2-7 TRBV28 . CASSLPTGAYEQYF
TRBJ2-2 TRBV4-1 . CASSQVPRGSNTGELFF
TRBJ2-1 TRBV7-9 . CASSLARGEQFF
TRBJ2-1 TRBV29-1 medium-sized CSEGQGPYNEQFF
TRBJ1-1 TRBV6-6 . CASTLTGPTEAFF
TRBJ2-1 TRBV6-5 . CASSYTSGGGSYNEQFF
TRBJ2-7 TRBV6-5 . CASGPSSYEQYF
TRBJ2-7 TRBV7-3 . CASSLTQGSYEQYF
TRBJ2-1 TRBV29-1 . CSAPRNNEQFF
TRBJ2-5 TRBV3-2 . CASSQVADREETQYF
TRBJ2-7 TRBV29-1 . CSVRTAYEQYF
TRBJ2-7 TRBV4-3 . CASSPSSTGLEDEQYF
TRBJ1-1 TRBV28 . CASSLDSDTFF
TRBJ2-2 TRBV29-1 . CSALTGGLGELFF
TRBJ2-3 TRBV7-9 . CASSYAADTQYF
TRBJ2-3 TRBV11-3 . CASSSDPDTTSTDTQYF
TRBJ2-1 TRBV5-1 . CASSLAGSGNEQFF
TRBJ2-5 TRBV28 . CASTLSGGPGETQYF
TRBJ1-5 TRBV27 . CASSYTGVRNQPQHF
TRBJ2-5 TRBV6-2/TRBV6-3 . CASGYGSLKTQYF